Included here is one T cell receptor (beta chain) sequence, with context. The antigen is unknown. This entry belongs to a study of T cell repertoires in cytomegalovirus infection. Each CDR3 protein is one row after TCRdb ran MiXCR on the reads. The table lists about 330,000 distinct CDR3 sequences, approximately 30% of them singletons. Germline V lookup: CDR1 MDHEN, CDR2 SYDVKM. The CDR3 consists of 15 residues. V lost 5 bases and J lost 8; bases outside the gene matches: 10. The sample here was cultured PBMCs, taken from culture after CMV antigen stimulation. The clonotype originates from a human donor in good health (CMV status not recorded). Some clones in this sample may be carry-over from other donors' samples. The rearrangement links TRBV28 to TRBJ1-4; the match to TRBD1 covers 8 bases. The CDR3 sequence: CASSAGDRGREKLFF. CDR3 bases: TGTGCCAGCAGTGCCGGTGACAGGGGAAGAGAAAAACTGTTTTTT.